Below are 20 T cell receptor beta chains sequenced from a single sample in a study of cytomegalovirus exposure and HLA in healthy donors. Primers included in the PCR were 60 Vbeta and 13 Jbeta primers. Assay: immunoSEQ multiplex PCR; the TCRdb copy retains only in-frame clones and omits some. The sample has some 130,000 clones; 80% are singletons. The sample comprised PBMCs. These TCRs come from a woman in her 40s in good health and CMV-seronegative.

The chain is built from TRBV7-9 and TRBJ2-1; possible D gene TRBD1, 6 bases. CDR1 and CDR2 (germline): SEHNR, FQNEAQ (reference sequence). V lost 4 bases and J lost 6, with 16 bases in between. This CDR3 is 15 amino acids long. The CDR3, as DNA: TGTGCCAGCAGCTACCGGGACCCAGGGGTCAATGAGCAGTTCTTC. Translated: CASSYRDPGVNEQFF.

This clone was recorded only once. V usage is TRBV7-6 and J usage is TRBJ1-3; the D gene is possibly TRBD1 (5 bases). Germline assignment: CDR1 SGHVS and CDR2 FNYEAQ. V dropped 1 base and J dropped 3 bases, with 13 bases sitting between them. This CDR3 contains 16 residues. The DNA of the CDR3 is TGTGCCAGCAGCTTAGGTCCAGGGTCTGATGGAAACACCATATATTTT. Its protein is CASSLGPGSDGNTIYF.

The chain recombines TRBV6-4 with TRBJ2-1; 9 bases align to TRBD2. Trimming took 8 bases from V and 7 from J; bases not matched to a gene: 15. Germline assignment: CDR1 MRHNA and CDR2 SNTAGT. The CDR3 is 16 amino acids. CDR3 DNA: TGTGCCAGCGCCGTGGAGGCGGGAGGGCCCTTTAATGAGCAGTTCTTC. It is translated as CASAVEAGGPFNEQFF.

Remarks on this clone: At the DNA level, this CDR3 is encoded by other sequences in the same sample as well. The CDR3 here is CASSVGTVNQPQHF. The DNA for the CDR3 is TGTGCCAGCAGCGTAGGGACAGTTAATCAGCCCCAGCATTTT. The rearrangement links TRBV9 to TRBJ1-5, with D possibly matching TRBD1 (6 bases). V was shortened by 0 bases and J by 4 bases, with 8 bases between the two germline ends. The CDR3 sequence is 14 residues long. Looked up from germline, CDR1 is SGDLS and CDR2 is YYNGEE.

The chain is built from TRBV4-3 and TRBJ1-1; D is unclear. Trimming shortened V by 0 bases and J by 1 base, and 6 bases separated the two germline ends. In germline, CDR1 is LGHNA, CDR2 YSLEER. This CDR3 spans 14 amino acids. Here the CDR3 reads CASSQDLGNTEAFF. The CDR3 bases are TGCGCCAGCAGCCAAGACCTCGGGAACACTGAAGCTTTCTTT.

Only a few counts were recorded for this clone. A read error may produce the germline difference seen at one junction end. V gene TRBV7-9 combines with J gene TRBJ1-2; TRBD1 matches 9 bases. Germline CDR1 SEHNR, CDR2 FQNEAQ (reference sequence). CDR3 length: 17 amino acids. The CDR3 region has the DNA TGTTCCAGCAGCTCCCCGCCGGGACAGGGACATAACTATGGCTACACCTTC. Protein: CSSSSPPGQGHNYGYTF.

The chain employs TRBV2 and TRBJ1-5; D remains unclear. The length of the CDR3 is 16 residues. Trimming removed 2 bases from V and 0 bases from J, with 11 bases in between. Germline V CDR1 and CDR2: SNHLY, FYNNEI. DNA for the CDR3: TGTGCCAGCAGTGAATACCCAGAATATAGCAATCAGCCCCAGCATTTT. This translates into CASSEYPEYSNQPQHF.

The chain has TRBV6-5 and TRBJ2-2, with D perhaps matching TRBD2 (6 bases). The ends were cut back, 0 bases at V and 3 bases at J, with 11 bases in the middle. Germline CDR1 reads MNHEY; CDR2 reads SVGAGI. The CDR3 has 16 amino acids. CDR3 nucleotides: TGTGCCAGCAGTTACTCGCGGGGTGCCCACACCGGGGAGCTGTTTTTT. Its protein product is CASSYSRGAHTGELFF.

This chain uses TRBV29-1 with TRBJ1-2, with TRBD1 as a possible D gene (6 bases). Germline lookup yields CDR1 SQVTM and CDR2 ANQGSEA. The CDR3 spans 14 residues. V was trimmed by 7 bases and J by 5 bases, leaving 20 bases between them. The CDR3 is CSGSRDTQKYGYTF. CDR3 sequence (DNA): TGCAGCGGCTCCCGGGACACCCAGAAGTATGGCTACACCTTC.

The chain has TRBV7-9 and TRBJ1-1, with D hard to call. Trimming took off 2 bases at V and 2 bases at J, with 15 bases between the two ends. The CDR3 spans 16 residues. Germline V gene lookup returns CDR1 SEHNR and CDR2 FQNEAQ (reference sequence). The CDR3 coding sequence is TGTGCCAGCAGCTTATCGCCGGGGTGGATTAACACTGAAGCTTTCTTT. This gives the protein CASSLSPGWINTEAFF.

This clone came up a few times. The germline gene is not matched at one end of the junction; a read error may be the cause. CDR3 bases: TGCGCCAGCAGCCAAGAGCTGGGGACAACTTATCTGAGCTTC. Protein: CASSQELGTTYLSF. This chain links TRBV4-3 with TRBJ2-7; D possibly corresponds to TRBD1 (6 bases). Looked up from germline, CDR1 is LGHNA and CDR2 is YSLEER. The CDR3 sequence is 14 residues long.

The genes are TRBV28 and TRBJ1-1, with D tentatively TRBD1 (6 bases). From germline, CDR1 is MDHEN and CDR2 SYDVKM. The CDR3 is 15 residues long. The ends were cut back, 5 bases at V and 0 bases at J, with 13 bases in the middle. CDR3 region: CASSNPGQVNTEAFF. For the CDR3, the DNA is TGTGCCAGCAGTAACCCGGGACAAGTGAACACTGAAGCTTTCTTT. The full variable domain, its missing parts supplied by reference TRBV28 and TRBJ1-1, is DVKVTQSSRYLVKRTGEKVFLECVQDMDHENMFWYRQDPGLGLRLIYFSYDVKMKEKGDIPEGYSVSREKKERFSLILESASTNQTSMYLCASSNPGQVNTEAFFGQGTRLTVV.

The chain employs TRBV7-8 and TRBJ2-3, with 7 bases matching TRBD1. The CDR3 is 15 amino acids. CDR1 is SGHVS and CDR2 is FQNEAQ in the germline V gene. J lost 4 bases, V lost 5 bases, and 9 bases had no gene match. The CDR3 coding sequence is TGTGCCAGCAGCCTACAGGGGTTTGGGTCAGATACGCAGTATTTT. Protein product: CASSLQGFGSDTQYF.

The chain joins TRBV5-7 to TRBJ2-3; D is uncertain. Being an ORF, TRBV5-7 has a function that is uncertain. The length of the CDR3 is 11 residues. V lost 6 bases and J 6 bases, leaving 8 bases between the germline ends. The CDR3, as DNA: TGTGCCAGCAATACGGAGGATACGCAGTATTTT. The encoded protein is CASNTEDTQYF.

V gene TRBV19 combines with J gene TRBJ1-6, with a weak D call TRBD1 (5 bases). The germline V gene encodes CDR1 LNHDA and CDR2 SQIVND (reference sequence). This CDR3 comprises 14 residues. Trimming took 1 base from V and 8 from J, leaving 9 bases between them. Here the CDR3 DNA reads TGTGCCAGTAGTATAGGATCCAGGGATTCACCCCTCCACTTT. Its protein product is CASSIGSRDSPLHF.

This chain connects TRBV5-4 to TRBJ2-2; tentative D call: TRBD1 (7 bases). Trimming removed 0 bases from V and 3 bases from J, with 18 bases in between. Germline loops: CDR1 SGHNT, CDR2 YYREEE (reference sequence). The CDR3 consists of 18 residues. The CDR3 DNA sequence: TGTGCCAGCAGCTTGGGGGGGGAGACAGGGCCCTACACCGGGGAGCTGTTTTTT. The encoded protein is CASSLGGETGPYTGELFF. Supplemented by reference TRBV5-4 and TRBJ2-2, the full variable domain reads ETGVTQSPTHLIKTRGQQVTLRCSSQSGHNTVSWYQQALGQGPQFIFQYYREEENGRGNFPPRFSGLQFPNYSSELNVNALELDDSALYLCASSLGGETGPYTGELFFGEGSRLTVL.

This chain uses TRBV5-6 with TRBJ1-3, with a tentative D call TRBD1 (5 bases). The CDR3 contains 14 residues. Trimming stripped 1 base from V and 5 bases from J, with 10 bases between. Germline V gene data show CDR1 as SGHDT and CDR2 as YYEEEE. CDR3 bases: TGTGCCAGCAGCTTGAGGAGGGGTAGAAACACCATATATTTT. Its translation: CASSLRRGRNTIYF.

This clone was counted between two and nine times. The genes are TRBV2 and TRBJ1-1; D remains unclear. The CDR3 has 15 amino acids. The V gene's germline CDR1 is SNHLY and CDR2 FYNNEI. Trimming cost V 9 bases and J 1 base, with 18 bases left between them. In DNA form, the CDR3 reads TGTGCCAGACCTCCTTGGGCAGGTAAGAACACTGAAGCTTTCTTT. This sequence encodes CARPPWAGKNTEAFF. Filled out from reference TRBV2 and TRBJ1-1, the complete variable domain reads EPEVTQTPSHQVTQMGQEVILRCVPISNHLYFYWYRQILGQKVEFLVSFYNNEISEKSEIFDDQFSVERPDGSNFTLKIRSTKLEDSAMYFCARPPWAGKNTEAFFGQGTRLTVV.

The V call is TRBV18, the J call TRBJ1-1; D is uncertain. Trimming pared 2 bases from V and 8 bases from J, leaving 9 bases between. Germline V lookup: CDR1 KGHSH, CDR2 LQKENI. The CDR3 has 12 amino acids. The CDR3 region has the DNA TGTGCCAGCTCACCATGGCTAGGCGAAGCTTTCTTT. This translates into CASSPWLGEAFF.

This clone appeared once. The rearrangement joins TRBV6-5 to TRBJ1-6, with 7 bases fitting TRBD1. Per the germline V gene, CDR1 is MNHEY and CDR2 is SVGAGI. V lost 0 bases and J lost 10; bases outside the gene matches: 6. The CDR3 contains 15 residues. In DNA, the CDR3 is TGTGCCAGCAGTTACTCGATAGGGGGCGGCTCACCCCTCCACTTT. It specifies CASSYSIGGGSPLHF.